The 20 T cell receptor beta chains given below trace back to one sample, sequenced in a study of neoadjuvant anti-PD-1 for oral cavity cancer. The repertoire was sequenced with immunoSEQ multiplex PCR; TCRdb's copy has only in-frame clones and lacks some. The repertoire has about 15,000 clones, 66% of them found once; the top ten carry less than 2.5%. Sequencing used PBMCs, obtained before nivolumab (anti-PD-1) treatment. The receptors shown here come from a person between 40 and 85 years old with oral cavity squamous cell carcinoma.

This clone was found a few times. V is TRBV19 and J is TRBJ1-5; possible D gene TRBD1, 5 bases. Per germline, CDR1 LNHDA and CDR2 SQIVND (reference sequence). Trimming stripped 5 bases from V and 2 bases from J, with 13 bases between. The CDR3 runs 15 residues. CDR3 nucleotide sequence: TGTGCCAGTAGTGTCAGGGACCGGGGCAATCAGCCCCAGCATTTT. Its protein product is CASSVRDRGNQPQHF.

This chain connects TRBV6-5 to TRBJ1-2; D is undetermined. Germline assignment: CDR1 MNHEY and CDR2 SVGAGI. V was pared by 5 bases and J by 4 bases, with 11 bases between. The CDR3 has 13 amino acids. The DNA of the CDR3 is TGTGCCAGCAGTCCGGGCCAATCCTATGGCTACACCTTC. Translation gives CASSPGQSYGYTF.

This chain links TRBV28 with TRBJ2-3; no clear D gene. The CDR3 length is 12 residues. Germline values: CDR1 MDHEN, CDR2 SYDVKM. The V end was cut by 6 bases, the J end by 2 bases, with 6 bases between. The CDR3 DNA reads as TGTGCCAGCAGGGGTAACACAGATACGCAGTATTTT. Translating gives CASRGNTDTQYF.

This clone has a handful of counts. The chain carries TRBV5-4 and TRBJ2-5, with 14 bases that match TRBD2. The V segment lost 1 base and the J segment 0 bases; nucleotides outside the gene matches: 2. The CDR3 is made up of 17 amino acids. Germline lookup yields CDR1 SGHNT and CDR2 YYREEE (reference sequence). The CDR3 loop reads CASSLWTSGGYQETQYF. DNA of the CDR3: TGTGCCAGCAGCTTGTGGACTAGCGGGGGGTACCAAGAGACCCAGTACTTC.

This sequence joins TRBV19 and TRBJ1-1, with TRBD1 as a possible D gene (5 bases). Germline V CDR1 and CDR2: LNHDA, SQIVND (reference sequence). Trimming stripped 3 bases from V and 5 bases from J, with 13 bases between. This CDR3 region has 14 residues. CDR3 sequence (DNA): TGTGCCAGTAGTATCCCAGGGTGGGATACTGAAGCTTTCTTT. Its protein product is CASSIPGWDTEAFF.

The chain links TRBV9 to TRBJ2-3; 11 nucleotides line up with TRBD2. The V gene's germline CDR1 is SGDLS and CDR2 YYNGEE. J lost 9 bases, V lost 3 bases, and 3 bases had no gene match. CDR3 length equals 13 residues. Here the CDR3 DNA reads TGTGCCAGCAGCGCTCGGACTAGCGGGACGCAGTATTTT. This sequence encodes CASSARTSGTQYF. The entire variable domain, with the rest obtained from reference TRBV9 and TRBJ2-3, is as follows: DSGVTQTPKHLITATGQRVTLRCSPRSGDLSVYWYQQSLDQGLQFLIQYYNGEERAKGNILERFSAQQFPDLHSELNLSSLELGDSALYFCASSARTSGTQYFGPGTRLTVL.

This chain uses TRBV27 with TRBJ1-5; the D is unclear. Germline CDR1 reads MNHEY; CDR2 reads SMNVEV (reference sequence). The V end was cut by 6 bases, the J end by 10 bases, with 13 bases between. The CDR3 spans 12 residues. Written as DNA, the CDR3 is TGTGCCAGCAGCCGAACGGCCGGACCCCAGCATTTT. It codes for CASSRTAGPQHF.

This clone was recorded a few times. The chain couples TRBV19 to TRBJ2-1, with D perhaps matching TRBD2 (5 bases). CDR3 length: 16 residues. Per germline, CDR1 LNHDA and CDR2 SQIVND (reference sequence). V lost 1 base and J 0 bases, leaving 10 bases between the germline ends. The CDR3 protein is CASSIVPRGSYNEQFF. The DNA for the CDR3 is TGTGCCAGTAGTATAGTTCCCCGGGGCTCCTACAATGAGCAGTTCTTC.

The chain joins TRBV15 to TRBJ1-5; D not resolved. V dropped 0 bases and J dropped 6 bases, with 12 bases sitting between them. Germline loops: CDR1 LNHNV, CDR2 YYDKDF (reference sequence). This CDR3 contains 15 residues. The CDR3 reads CATSRDGGAGQPQHF. The DNA for the CDR3 is TGTGCCACCAGCAGAGATGGCGGTGCGGGTCAGCCCCAGCATTTT.

V gene TRBV13 combines with J gene TRBJ1-3; D is unclear. Germline lookup yields CDR1 PRHDT and CDR2 FYEKMQ (reference sequence). This CDR3 has 14 residues. The V and J ends lost 3 bases and 0 bases respectively, with 6 bases between them. The CDR3 spells CASSFRGSGNTIYF. CDR3 sequence (DNA): TGTGCCAGCAGCTTCAGAGGCTCTGGAAACACCATATATTTT.

The J gene is TRBJ2-3, the V gene TRBV4-2; TRBD2 matches 8 bases. This CDR3 spans 15 amino acids. The germline CDR1 and CDR2 sequences are LGHNA and YNFKEQ. With 5 bases clipped from V and 4 bases from J, the junction kept 8 bases outside the gene matches. The chain's CDR3 is CASSKSSGRSDTQYF. The CDR3 coding sequence is TGTGCCAGCAGCAAATCTAGCGGGCGCTCAGATACGCAGTATTTT.

This chain connects TRBV27 to TRBJ1-5, with a weak D call TRBD1 (5 bases). Looked up from germline, CDR1 is MNHEY and CDR2 is SMNVEV (reference sequence). V was shortened by 6 bases and J by 2 bases, with 14 bases between the two germline ends. This CDR3 is 15 amino acids long. CDR3: CASRIQGGGNQPQHF. CDR3 bases: TGTGCCAGCAGAATCCAGGGAGGCGGCAATCAGCCCCAGCATTTT.

This clone has only a few counts. V usage is TRBV30 and J usage is TRBJ1-2; 7 bases map to TRBD1. Germline V gene lookup returns CDR1 GTSNPN and CDR2 SVGIG (reference sequence). There are 13 residues in the CDR3. V shed 5 bases and J 7 bases; nucleotides not matched to a gene: 10. CDR3 amino acids: CAWGEQGFGGYTF. The CDR3 region has the DNA TGTGCCTGGGGAGAACAGGGGTTTGGTGGCTACACCTTC.

V gene TRBV6-1 combines with J gene TRBJ1-2; a weak D match, TRBD1 (6 bases). CDR1 and CDR2 from the germline V gene are MNHNS and SASEGT. This CDR3 has 14 residues. With 2 bases removed from V and 4 bases from J, the gap between germline ends came to 11 bases. CDR3 residues: CASSENGGGYGYTF. CDR3 DNA: TGTGCCAGCAGTGAAAACGGGGGCGGCTATGGCTACACCTTC.

J is TRBJ2-3 and V is TRBV30; tentative D call: TRBD2 (6 bases). In germline, CDR1 is GTSNPN, CDR2 SVGIG (reference sequence). The CDR3 spans 13 residues. Trimming cost V 2 bases and J 5 bases, with 11 bases left between them. CDR3 coding DNA: TGTGCCTGGAGTAGGAGGGAGAAAGATACGCAGTATTTT. It yields the protein CAWSRREKDTQYF.

The rearrangement uses TRBV19 and TRBJ2-6, with a weak D call TRBD1 (5 bases). Trimming cost V 6 bases and J 2 bases, with 17 bases left between them. CDR3 length: 17 residues. CDR1 and CDR2 from the germline V gene are LNHDA and SQIVND (reference sequence). The CDR3 DNA reads TGTGCCAGTAGGAGTATCCTTCAGGGAACTGGGGCCAACGTCCTGACTTTC. Translated, it gives CASRSILQGTGANVLTF.

This clone was counted only a few times. As DNA, the CDR3 is TGTGCCAGCAGCTTAGGACTAGCGAGCAATGAGCAGTTCTTC. This translates into CASSLGLASNEQFF. V and J are TRBV7-3 and TRBJ2-1, with 9 bases lining up with TRBD2. CDR3 length: 14 amino acids. After removal of 2 bases from V and 6 bases from J, the junction contained 2 bases not matched to a gene. The germline V gene encodes CDR1 SGHTA and CDR2 FQGTGA.

This clone was observed a few times. The chain links TRBV30 to TRBJ1-1, with D possibly TRBD1 on 5 matching bases. This CDR3 is 13 amino acids long. The V and J ends lost 3 bases and 5 bases respectively, with 13 bases between them. Germline CDR1 and CDR2: GTSNPN and SVGIG (reference sequence). The DNA for the CDR3 is TGTGCCTGGAGCCCAGCAGGGTGGACTGAAGCTTTCTTT. The encoded protein is CAWSPAGWTEAFF.

This clone was counted once. The gene calls are TRBV14 and TRBJ2-1, with 12 positions matching TRBD2. Unmatched junction bases numbered 5, after V lost 5 bases and J lost 6 bases. Germline-derived CDR1 and CDR2 are SGHDN and FVKESK. CDR3 length: 15 residues. The CDR3 nucleotides read TGTGCCAGCAGCTCTAGCGGGGGGGCCGGCAATGAGCAGTTCTTC. Protein: CASSSSGGAGNEQFF.

The V call is TRBV18, the J call TRBJ1-5; TRBD1 is a possible D gene (5 bases). Looked up from germline, CDR1 is KGHSH and CDR2 is LQKENI. V was cut by 6 bases and J by 0 bases, with 12 bases left in between. CDR3 length: 15 amino acids. In DNA form, the CDR3 reads TGTGCCAGCTCCCGTGGGACGGGTAGCAATCAGCCCCAGCATTTT. It specifies CASSRGTGSNQPQHF.